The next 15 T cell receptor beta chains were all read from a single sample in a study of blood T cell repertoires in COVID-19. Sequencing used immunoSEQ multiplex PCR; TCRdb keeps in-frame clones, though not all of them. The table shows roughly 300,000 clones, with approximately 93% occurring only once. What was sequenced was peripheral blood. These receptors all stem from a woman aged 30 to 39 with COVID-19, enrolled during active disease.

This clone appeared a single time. This CDR3 reads CASSYGSGRNNEQFF. DNA of the CDR3: TGTGCCAGCAGTTACGGTAGCGGGAGGAACAATGAGCAGTTCTTC. The chain combines TRBV6-5 with TRBJ2-1, with TRBD2 matching over 10 bases. In germline, CDR1 is MNHEY, CDR2 SVGAGI. This CDR3 is built from 15 residues. V dropped 2 bases and J dropped 5; count of bases not matched to a gene: 3.

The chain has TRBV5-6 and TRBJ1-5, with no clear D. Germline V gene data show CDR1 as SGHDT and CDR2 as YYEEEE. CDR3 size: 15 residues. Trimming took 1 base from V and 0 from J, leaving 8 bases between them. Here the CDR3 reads CASSLFSGSNQPQHF. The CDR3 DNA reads TGTGCCAGCAGCTTGTTTTCCGGTAGCAATCAGCCCCAGCATTTT.

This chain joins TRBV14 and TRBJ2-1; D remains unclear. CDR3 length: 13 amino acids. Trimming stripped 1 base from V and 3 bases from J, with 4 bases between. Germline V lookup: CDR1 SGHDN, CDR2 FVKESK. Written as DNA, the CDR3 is TGTGCCAGCAGCCAAGGACACTACAATGAGCAGTTCTTC. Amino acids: CASSQGHYNEQFF.

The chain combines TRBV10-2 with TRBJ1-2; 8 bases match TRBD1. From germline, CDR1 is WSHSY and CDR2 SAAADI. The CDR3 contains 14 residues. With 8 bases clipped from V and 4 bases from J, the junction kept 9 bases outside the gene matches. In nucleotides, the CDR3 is TGCGCCAGCGGGGGGCAGGGGGCGGTCTATGGCTACACCTTC. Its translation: CASGGQGAVYGYTF.

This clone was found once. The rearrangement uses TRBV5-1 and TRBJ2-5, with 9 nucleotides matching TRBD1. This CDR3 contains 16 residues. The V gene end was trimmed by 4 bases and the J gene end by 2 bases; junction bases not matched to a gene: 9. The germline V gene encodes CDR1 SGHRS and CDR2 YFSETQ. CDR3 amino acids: CASSRFSGTGQETQYF. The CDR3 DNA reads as TGCGCCAGCAGCCGATTCTCCGGGACAGGGCAAGAGACCCAGTACTTC.

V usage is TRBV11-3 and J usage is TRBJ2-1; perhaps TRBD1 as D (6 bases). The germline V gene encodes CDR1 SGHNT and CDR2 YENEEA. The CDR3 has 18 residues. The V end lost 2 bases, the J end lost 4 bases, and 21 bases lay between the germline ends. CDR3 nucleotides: TGTGCCAGCAGCTTAAATTTTGGGGGCCCCAAAGAATACAATGAGCAGTTCTTC. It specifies CASSLNFGGPKEYNEQFF. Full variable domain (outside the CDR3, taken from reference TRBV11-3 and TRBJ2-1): EAGVVQSPRYKIIEKKQPVAFWCNPISGHNTLYWYLQNLGQGPELLIRYENEEAVDDSQLPKDRFSAERLKGVDSTLKIQPAELGDSAVYLCASSLNFGGPKEYNEQFFGPGTRLTVL.

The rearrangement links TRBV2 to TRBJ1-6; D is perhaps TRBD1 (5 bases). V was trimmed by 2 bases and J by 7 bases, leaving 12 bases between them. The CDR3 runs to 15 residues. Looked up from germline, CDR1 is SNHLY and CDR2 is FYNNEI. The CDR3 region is CASSERGPSNSPLHF. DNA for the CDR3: TGTGCCAGCAGTGAAAGGGGCCCCAGCAATTCACCCCTCCACTTT.

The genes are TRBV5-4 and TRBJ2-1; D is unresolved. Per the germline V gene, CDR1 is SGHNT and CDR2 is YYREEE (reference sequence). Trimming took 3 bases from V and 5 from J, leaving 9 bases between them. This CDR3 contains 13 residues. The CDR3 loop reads CASSSTRHNEQFF. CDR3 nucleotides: TGTGCCAGCAGCTCGACAAGACACAATGAGCAGTTCTTC.

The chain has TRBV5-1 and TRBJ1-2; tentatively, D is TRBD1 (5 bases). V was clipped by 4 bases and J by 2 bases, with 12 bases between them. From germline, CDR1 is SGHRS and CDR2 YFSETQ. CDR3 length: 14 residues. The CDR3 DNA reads TGCGCCAGCAGCCTAAGCGCAGGGAACTATGGCTACACCTTC. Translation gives CASSLSAGNYGYTF.

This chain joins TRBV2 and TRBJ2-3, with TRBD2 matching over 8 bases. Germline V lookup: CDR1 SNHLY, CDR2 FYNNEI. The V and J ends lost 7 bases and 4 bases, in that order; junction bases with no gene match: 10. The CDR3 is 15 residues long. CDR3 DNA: TGTGCCAGCATTAGGCCCCTAGCGGGCTCAGATACGCAGTATTTT. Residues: CASIRPLAGSDTQYF.

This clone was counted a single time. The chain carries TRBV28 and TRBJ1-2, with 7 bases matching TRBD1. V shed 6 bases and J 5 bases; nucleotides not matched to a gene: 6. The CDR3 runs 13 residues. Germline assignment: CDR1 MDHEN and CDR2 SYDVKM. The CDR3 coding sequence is TGTGCCAGCAGCGTGGGACAGCATTATGGCTACACCTTC. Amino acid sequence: CASSVGQHYGYTF.

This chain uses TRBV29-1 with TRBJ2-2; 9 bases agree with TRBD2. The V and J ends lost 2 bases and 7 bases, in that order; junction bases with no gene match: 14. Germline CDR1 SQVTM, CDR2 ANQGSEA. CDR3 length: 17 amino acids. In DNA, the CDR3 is TGCAGCGTTGAACTAGCGGGGCCCACCAGAGGGGGCGGGGAGCTGTTTTTT. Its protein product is CSVELAGPTRGGGELFF.

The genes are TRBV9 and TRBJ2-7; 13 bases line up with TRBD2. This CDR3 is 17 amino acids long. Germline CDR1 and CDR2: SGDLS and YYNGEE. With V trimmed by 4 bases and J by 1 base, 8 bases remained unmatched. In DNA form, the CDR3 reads TGTGCCAGCAGCCCACAACCACTAGCGGGGGGGTCCTACGAGCAGTACTTC. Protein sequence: CASSPQPLAGGSYEQYF.

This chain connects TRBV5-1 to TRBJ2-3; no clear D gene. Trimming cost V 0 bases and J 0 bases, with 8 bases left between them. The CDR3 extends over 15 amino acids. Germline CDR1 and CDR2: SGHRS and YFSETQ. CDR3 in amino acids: CASSLVRSSTDTQYF. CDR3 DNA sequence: TGCGCCAGCAGCTTGGTGCGGTCTAGCACAGATACGCAGTATTTT. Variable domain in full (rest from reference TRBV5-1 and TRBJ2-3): KAGVTQTPRYLIKTRGQQVTLSCSPISGHRSVSWYQQTPGQGLQFLFEYFSETQRNKGNFPGRFSGRQFSNSRSEMNVSTLELGDSALYLCASSLVRSSTDTQYFGPGTRLTVL.

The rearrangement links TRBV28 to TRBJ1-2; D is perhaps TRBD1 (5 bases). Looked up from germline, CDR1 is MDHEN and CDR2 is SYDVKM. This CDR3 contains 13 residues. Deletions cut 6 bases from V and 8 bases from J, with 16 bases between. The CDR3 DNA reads TGTGCCAGCAGAATAACAGGTTCAAACGGCTACACCTTC. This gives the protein CASRITGSNGYTF.